This note documents a single TCR beta chain sequence. Each patient's relapse followed autologous stem cell transplantation, and brentuximab vedotin exposure varied. The data belong to a study of PD-1 blockade in classical Hodgkin lymphoma. The table came from immunoSEQ multiplex PCR; TCRdb's copy has only in-frame clones and leaves some out. The table records 75,000 to 100,000 clones, over 80% of them present only once. V was shortened by 9 bases and J by 3 bases, with 14 bases between the two germline ends. Per germline, CDR1 LNHDA and CDR2 SQIVND (reference sequence). CDR3 length: 13 residues. This sequence joins TRBV19 and TRBJ1-2; D is undetermined. This specimen was peripheral blood mononuclear cells (PBMCs), taken at baseline. This TCR came from a human donor with classical Hodgkin lymphoma. The CDR3 coding sequence is TGTGCCAGCTCGGACGGATCATACTATGGCTACACCTTC. Its translation: CASSDGSYYGYTF.